The sequence of this T cell receptor (beta chain) was determined in a study of PD-1 blockade in classical Hodgkin lymphoma. Study-wide context: Patients got intravenous nivolumab 3 mg/kg every 2 weeks.

Notes on this clone: As yet, its antigen is unknown.

Study conclusions and caveats: TCR diversity at baseline was reported to be reduced in newly diagnosed patients relative to healthy donors. Baseline diversity in complete responders resembled that of newly diagnosed patients.

Trimming removed 0 bases from V and 4 bases from J, with 5 bases in between. This CDR3 is 13 amino acids long. CDR1 is LGHNA, CDR2 YNFKEQ, per germline. The data were produced by immunoSEQ multiplex PCR, yet TCRdb's version contains in-frame clones alone and is incomplete. Here the sample spans 90,000 to 130,000 clones, roughly nine tenths being singletons. Every one of the patients relapsed after autologous stem cell transplantation (brentuximab vedotin exposure was variable). Best outcomes ranged across complete response, partial response and progressive disease. This chain links TRBV4-2 with TRBJ2-3; D unclear. The source was peripheral blood mononuclear cells (PBMCs), collected before the second cycle of nivolumab. This TCR was sampled from a human donor with classical Hodgkin lymphoma. The CDR3 DNA follows: TGTGCCAGCAGCCAAGAGGGGTCAGATACGCAGTATTTT. It specifies CASSQEGSDTQYF.